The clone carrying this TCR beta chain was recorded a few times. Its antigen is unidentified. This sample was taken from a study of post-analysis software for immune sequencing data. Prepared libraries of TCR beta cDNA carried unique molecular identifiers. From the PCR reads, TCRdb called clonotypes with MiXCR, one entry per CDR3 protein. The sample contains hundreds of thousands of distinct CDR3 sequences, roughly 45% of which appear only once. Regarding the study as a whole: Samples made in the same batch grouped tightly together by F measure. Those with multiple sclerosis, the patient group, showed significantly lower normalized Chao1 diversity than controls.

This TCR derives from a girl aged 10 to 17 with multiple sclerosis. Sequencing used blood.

CDR3 loop: CGGRQGVEQFF. The DNA for the CDR3 is TGCGGCGGACGACAGGGGGTCGAGCAGTTCTTC. The V and J genes are TRBV29-1 and TRBJ2-1; 9 nucleotides line up with TRBD1. This CDR3 has 11 residues. CDR1 and CDR2 (germline): SQVTM, ANQGSEA.